Only a few counts were recorded for the clone carrying this T cell receptor (beta chain). MiXCR was run by TCRdb on the RT-PCR reads, yielding one entry per CDR3 protein. The sample holds more than 500,000 distinct CDR3 sequences, about 11% seen once. This sample was taken from a study of response to subunit inactivated influenza vaccine. The data also belong to a second study, concerning T cells expressing NK-cell markers. Per that study: Libraries used 5'RACE template switching adding universal primer site and UMIs.

The source material was PBMCs from blood, sampled on the day of vaccination. The TCR comes from a man aged 50 to 60 who received an inactivated influenza vaccine.

The chain's CDR3 is CASSDSIASTQYF. The CDR3 region has the DNA TGTGCCAGCAGCGACTCGATCGCTAGTACGCAGTATTTT. The chain links TRBV7-2 to TRBJ2-3; D is undetermined. The CDR3 length is 13 residues. The germline CDR1 and CDR2 sequences are SGHTA and FQGNSA. V was clipped by 5 bases and J by 8 bases, with 14 bases between them.